This TCR beta chain was captured by sequencing in a study of blood T cell repertoires in COVID-19. The CDR3 spans 12 residues. Deletions cut 5 bases from V and 3 bases from J, with 5 bases between. Germline V gene data show CDR1 as LGHNA and CDR2 as YNFKEQ. TCRdb's copy holds only in-frame clones and misses some; the assay was immunoSEQ multiplex PCR. The sample carries 300,000 to 350,000 clones, roughly 91% recorded once. V gene TRBV4-2 combines with J gene TRBJ2-1; D unresolved. This clonotype originated in a young woman who had recovered from COVID-19. The specimen sequenced was PBMCs or T cells enriched from blood (not recorded which). The chain's CDR3 is CASSLYYNEQFF. The CDR3 nucleotides read TGTGCCAGCAGCTTGTACTACAATGAGCAGTTCTTC.